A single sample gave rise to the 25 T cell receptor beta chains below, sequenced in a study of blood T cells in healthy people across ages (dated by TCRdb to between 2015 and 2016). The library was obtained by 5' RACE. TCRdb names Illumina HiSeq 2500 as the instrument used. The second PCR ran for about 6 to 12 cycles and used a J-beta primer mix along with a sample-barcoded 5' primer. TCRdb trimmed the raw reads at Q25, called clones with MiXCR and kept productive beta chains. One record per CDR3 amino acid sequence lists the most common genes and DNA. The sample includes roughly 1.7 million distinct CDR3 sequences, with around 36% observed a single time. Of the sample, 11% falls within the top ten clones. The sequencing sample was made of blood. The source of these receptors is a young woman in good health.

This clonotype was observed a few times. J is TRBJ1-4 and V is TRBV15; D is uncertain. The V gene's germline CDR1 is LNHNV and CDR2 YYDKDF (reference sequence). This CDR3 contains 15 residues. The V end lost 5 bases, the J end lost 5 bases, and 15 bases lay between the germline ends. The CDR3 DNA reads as TGTGCCACCAGCCCAACGAGGAGGCCCAATGAAAAACTGTTTTTT. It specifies CATSPTRRPNEKLFF.

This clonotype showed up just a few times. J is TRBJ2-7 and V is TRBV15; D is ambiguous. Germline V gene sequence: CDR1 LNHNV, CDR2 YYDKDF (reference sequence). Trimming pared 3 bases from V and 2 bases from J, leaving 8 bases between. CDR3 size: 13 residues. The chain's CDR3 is CATSSRSAYEQYF. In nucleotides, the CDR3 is TGTGCCACCAGCAGCCGCTCAGCCTACGAGCAGTACTTC. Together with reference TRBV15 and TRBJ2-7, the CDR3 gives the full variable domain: DAMVIQNPRYQVTQFGKPVTLSCSQTLNHNVMYWYQQKSSQAPKLLFHYYDKDFNNEADTPDNFQSRRPNTSFCFLDIRSPGLGDTAMYLCATSSRSAYEQYFGPGTRLTVT.

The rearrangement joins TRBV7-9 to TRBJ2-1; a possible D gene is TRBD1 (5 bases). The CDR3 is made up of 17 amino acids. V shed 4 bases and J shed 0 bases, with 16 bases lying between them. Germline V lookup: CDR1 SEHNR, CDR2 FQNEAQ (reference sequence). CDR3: CASSSVVRQSSYNEQFF. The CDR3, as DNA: TGTGCCAGCAGCTCGGTGGTCCGACAGAGCTCCTACAATGAGCAGTTCTTC.

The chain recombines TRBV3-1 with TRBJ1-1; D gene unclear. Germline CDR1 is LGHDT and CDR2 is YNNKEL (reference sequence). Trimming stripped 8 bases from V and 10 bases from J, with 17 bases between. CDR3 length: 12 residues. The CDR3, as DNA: TGTGCCAGCGCGCAGGACTCCGCTTCAGCTTTCTTT. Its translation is CASAQDSASAFF.

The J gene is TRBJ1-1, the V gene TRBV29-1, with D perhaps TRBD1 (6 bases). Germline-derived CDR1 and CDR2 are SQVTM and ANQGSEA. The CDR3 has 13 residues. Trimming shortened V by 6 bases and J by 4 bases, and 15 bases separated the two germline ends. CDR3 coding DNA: TGCAGCGTCGGGGTACAGGGCGGCACTGAAGCTTTCTTT. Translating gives CSVGVQGGTEAFF.

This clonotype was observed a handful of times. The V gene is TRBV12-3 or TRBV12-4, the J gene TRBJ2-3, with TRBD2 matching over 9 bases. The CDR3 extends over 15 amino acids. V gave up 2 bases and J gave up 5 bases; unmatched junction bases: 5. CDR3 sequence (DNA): TGTGCCAGCAGTTTATCTAGCGGGGAAAAAGATACGCAGTATTTT. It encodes CASSLSSGEKDTQYF.

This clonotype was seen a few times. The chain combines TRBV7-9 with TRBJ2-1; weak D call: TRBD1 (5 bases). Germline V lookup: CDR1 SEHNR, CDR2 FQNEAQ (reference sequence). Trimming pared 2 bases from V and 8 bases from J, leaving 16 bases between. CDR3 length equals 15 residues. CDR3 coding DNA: TGTGCCAGCAGCTTATCGCAGGGCAGGATAGATGAGCAGTTCTTC. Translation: CASSLSQGRIDEQFF.

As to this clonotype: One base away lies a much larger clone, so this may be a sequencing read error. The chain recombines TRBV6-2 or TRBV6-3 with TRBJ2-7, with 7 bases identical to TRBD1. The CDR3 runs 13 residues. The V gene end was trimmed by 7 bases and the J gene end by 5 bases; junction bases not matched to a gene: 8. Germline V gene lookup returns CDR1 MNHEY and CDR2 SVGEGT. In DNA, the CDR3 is TGTGCCAGCAACCCAGGGGGTATCCACGAGCAGTACTTC. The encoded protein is CASNPGGIHEQYF.

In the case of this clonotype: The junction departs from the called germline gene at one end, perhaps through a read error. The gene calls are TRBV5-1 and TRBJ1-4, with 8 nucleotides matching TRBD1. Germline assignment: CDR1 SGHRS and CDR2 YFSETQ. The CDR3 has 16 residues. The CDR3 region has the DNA TGCGCCAGCAGTTTCACAGGGGGAACGACTAATGAAAAACGGTTTTTT. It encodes CASSFTGGTTNEKRFF.

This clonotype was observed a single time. CDR3: CASSTNTGQLYEQYF. In nucleotides, the CDR3 is TGCGCCAGCAGCACAAACACAGGGCAACTCTACGAGCAGTACTTC. The rearrangement links TRBV5-1 to TRBJ2-4, with D possibly matching TRBD1 (6 bases). The end of the DNA aligns better with TRBJ2-7, so the J call may be wrong. This CDR3 contains 15 residues. Germline V lookup: CDR1 SGHRS, CDR2 YFSETQ.

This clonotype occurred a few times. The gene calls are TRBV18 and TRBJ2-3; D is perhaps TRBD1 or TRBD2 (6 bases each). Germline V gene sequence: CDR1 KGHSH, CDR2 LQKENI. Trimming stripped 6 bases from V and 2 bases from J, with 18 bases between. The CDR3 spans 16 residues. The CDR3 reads CASSPRLGGDTDTQYF. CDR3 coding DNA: TGTGCCAGCTCCCCCCGACTAGGGGGAGACACAGATACGCAGTATTTT.

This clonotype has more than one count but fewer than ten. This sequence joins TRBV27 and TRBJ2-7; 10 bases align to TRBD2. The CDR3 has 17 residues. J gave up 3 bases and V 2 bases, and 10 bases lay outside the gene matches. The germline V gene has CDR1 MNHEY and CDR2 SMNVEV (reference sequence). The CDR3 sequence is CASSLRLAGEWIYEQYF. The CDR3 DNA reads TGTGCCAGCAGTTTAAGGCTAGCGGGAGAGTGGATCTACGAGCAGTACTTC.

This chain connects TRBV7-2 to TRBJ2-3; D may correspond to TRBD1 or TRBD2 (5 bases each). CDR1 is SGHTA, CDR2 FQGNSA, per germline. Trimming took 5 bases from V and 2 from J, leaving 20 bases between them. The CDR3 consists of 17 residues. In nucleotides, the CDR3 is TGTGCCAGCAGCCTAAGACCGAGGGGTTCTCACACAGATACGCAGTATTTT. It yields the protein CASSLRPRGSHTDTQYF.

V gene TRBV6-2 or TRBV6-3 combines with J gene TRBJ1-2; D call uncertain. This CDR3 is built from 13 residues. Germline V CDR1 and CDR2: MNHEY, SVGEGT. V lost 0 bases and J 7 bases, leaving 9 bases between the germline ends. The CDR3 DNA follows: TGTGCCAGCAGTTACTCGAATCTACTTGGCTACACCTTC. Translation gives CASSYSNLLGYTF.

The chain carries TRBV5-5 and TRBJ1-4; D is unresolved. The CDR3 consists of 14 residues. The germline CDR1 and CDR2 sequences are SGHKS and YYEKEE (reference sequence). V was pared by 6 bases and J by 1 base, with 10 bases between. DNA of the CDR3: TGTGCCAGCATCCCCCGGTTAACTAATGAAAAACTGTTTTTT. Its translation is CASIPRLTNEKLFF.

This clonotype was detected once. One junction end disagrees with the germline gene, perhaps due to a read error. The CDR3 reads CASSQWRDGSSEQYF. CDR3 sequence (DNA): TGCGCCAGCAGCCAATGGCGGGACGGCTCCTCCGAGCAGTACTTC. This chain links TRBV4-1 with TRBJ2-7, with a weak D call TRBD2 (6 bases). This CDR3 has 15 amino acids. The germline CDR1 and CDR2 sequences are MGHRA and YSYEKL.

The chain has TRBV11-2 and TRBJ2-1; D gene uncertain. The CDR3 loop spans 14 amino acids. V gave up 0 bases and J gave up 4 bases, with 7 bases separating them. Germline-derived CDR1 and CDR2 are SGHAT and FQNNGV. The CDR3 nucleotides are TGTGCCAGCAGCTTAGATCTCGGATACAATGAGCAGTTCTTC. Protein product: CASSLDLGYNEQFF. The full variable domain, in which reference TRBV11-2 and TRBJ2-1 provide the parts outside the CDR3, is EAGVAQSPRYKIIEKRQSVAFWCNPISGHATLYWYQQILGQGPKLLIQFQNNGVVDDSQLPKDRFSAERLKGVDSTLKIQPAKLEDSAVYLCASSLDLGYNEQFFGPGTRLTVL.

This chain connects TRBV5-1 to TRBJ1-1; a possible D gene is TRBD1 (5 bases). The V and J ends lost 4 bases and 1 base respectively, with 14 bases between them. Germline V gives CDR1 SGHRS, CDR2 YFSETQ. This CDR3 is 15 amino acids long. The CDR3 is CASSGIGTGNTEAFF. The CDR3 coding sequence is TGCGCCAGCAGCGGGATCGGGACTGGGAACACTGAAGCTTTCTTT.

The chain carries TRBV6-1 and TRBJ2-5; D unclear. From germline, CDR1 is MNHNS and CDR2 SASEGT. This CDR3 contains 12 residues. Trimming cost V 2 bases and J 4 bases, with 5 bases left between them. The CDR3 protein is CASSEPLETQYF. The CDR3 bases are TGTGCCAGCAGTGAACCTTTAGAGACCCAGTACTTC.

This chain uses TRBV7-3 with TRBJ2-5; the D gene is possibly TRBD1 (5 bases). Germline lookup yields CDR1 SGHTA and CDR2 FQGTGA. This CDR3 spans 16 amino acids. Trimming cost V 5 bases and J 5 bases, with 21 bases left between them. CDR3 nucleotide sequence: TGTGCCAGCAGCCCCGTTGGACGACAGATCGGGGAGACCCAGTACTTC. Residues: CASSPVGRQIGETQYF.

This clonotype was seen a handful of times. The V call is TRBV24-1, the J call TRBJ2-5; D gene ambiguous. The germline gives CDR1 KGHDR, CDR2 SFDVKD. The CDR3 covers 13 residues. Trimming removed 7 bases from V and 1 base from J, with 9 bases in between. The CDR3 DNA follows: TGTGCCACCAGGAGTCGAAGCCAAGAGACCCAGTACTTC. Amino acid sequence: CATRSRSQETQYF.

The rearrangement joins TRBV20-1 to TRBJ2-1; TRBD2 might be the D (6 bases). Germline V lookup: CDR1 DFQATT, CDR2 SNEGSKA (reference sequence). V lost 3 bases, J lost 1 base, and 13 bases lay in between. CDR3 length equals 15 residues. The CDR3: CSARGTDFSYNEQFF. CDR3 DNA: TGCAGTGCTAGGGGGACTGATTTTTCCTACAATGAGCAGTTCTTC.

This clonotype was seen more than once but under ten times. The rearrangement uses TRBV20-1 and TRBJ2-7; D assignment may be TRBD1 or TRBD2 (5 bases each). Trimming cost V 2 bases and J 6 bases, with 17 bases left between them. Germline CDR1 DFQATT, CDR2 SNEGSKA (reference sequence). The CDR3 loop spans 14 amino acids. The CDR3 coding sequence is TGCAGTGCTAGACCCCCGGGGCAGTCTGGCGAGCAGTACTTC. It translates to CSARPPGQSGEQYF.

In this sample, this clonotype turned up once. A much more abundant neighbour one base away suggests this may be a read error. CDR3 bases: TGTGCCAGCAGTTTAATGGATCAGCCCCAGCATTTT. As protein: CASSLMDQPQHF. V gene TRBV28 combines with J gene TRBJ1-5, with D unresolved. Germline V gene lookup returns CDR1 MDHEN and CDR2 SYDVKM. The CDR3 extends over 12 amino acids. Trimming stripped 2 bases from V and 5 bases from J, with 4 bases between.

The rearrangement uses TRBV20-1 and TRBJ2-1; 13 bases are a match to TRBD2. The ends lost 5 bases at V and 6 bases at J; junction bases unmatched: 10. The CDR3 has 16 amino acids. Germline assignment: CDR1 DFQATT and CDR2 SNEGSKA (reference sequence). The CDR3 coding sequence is TGCAGTGCTCCGAGACTAGCGGGAGGCTCGAGCAATGAGCAGTTCTTC. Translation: CSAPRLAGGSSNEQFF.